This TCR beta chain was sequenced for a study of blood T cell repertoires in COVID-19. Study-level background: The origin of the acute and convalescent COVID-19 samples was the United States, Italy and Spain. The analysed material was cDNA or gDNA that came from T cells, B-cell-depleted T cells, or PBMCs.

Those enrolled in Seattle joined during active infection and were followed longitudinally afterward. How the authors handled the data: Cell counts per sample came from amplifying reference gene primers. Assay used: immunoSEQ multiplex PCR; TCRdb lists only in-frame clones, some missing. V and J calls and clone size are those listed in that table; D and trimming were worked out from the DNA. The sample consists of 300,000 or so clones, about nine tenths of them appearing once. Germline values: CDR1 GTSNPN, CDR2 SVGIG (reference sequence). V was pared by 8 bases and J by 1 base, with 15 bases between. The length of the CDR3 is 14 residues.

This receptor was identified in a woman in her 30s with COVID-19, enrolled during active disease. Specimen: peripheral blood. J is TRBJ1-5 and V is TRBV30; D possibly corresponds to TRBD1 (6 bases). CDR3 amino acids: CAAGGLGSNQPQHF. CDR3 DNA sequence: TGTGCCGCGGGGGGCTTGGGGAGCAATCAGCCCCAGCATTTT.